This T cell receptor (beta chain) emerged from a study of blood T cell repertoires in COVID-19. Turning to the study itself: The origin of the acute and convalescent COVID-19 samples was the United States, Italy and Spain.

This clone was picked up a small number of times. Assay: immunoSEQ multiplex PCR; the TCRdb copy retains only in-frame clones and omits some. Of roughly 100,000 clones listed, around 80% are singletons. The CDR3 extends over 15 amino acids. The germline V and J ends were trimmed by 0 bases and 2 bases, with 10 bases remaining between them. CDR1 and CDR2 (germline): MGHRA, YSYEKL. The chain employs TRBV4-1 and TRBJ1-1, with D unresolved. This receptor was taken from a woman of 80 years or more with acute or convalescent COVID-19. The material sequenced was peripheral blood. CDR3 protein: CASSQDRAPNTEAFF. DNA of the CDR3: TGCGCCAGCAGCCAAGATCGCGCACCTAACACTGAAGCTTTCTTT.